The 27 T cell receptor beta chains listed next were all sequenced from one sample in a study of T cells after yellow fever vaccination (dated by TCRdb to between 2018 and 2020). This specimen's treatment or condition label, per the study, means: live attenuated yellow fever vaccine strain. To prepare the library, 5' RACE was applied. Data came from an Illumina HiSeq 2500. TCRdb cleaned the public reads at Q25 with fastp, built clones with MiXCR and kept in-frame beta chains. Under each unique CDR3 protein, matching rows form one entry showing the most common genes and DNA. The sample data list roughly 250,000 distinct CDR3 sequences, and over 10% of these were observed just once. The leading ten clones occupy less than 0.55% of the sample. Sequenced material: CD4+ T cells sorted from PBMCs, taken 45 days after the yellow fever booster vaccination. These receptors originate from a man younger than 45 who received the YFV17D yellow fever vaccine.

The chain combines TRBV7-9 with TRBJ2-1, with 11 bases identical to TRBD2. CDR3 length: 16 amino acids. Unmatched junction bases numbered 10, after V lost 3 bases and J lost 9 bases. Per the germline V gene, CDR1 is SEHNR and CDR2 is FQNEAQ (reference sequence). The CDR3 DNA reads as TGTGCCAGCAGCTTGCGGCAGACCCTAGCGGGAGGTGAGCAGTTCTTC. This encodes CASSLRQTLAGGEQFF.

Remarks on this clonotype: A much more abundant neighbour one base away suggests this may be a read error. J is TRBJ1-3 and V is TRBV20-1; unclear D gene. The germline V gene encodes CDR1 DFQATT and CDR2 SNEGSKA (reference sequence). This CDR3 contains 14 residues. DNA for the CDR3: TGCAGTGATAGAGATCTGTCATCTGGAAACACCATATATTTT. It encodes CSDRDLSSGNTIYF.

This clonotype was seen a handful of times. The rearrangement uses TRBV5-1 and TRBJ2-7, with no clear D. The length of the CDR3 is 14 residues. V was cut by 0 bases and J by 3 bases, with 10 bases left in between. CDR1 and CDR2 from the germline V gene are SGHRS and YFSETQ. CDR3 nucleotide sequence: TGCGCCAGCAGCTTGGACCCAGTTCGCTACGAGCAGTACTTC. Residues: CASSLDPVRYEQYF.

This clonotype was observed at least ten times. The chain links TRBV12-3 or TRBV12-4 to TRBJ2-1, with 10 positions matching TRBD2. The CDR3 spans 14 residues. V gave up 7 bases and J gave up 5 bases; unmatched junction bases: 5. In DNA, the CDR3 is TGTGCCAGCAACACCGGACTAGCGGACAATGAGCAGTTCTTC. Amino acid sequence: CASNTGLADNEQFF.

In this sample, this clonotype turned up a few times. The CDR3 DNA sequence: TGTGCCAGCAGCCAGACCGGCGGCGGGAGACTAAGCGAGCAGTACTTC. Translating it yields CASSQTGGGRLSEQYF. The genes are TRBV3-1 and TRBJ2-7; 7 bases fit TRBD2. Trimming cost V 3 bases and J 6 bases; bases outside gene matches: 14. The germline V gene encodes CDR1 LGHDT and CDR2 YNNKEL (reference sequence). This CDR3 contains 16 residues.

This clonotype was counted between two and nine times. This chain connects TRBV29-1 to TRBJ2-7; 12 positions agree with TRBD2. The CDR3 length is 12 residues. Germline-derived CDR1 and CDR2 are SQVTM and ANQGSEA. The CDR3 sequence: CSGLAGGEEQYF. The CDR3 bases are TGCTCTGGGCTAGCGGGGGGGGAAGAGCAGTACTTC.

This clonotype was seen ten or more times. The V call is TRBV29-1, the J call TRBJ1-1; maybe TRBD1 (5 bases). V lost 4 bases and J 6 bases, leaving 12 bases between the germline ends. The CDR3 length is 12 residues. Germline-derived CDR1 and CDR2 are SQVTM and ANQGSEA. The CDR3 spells CSVAGRPAEAFF. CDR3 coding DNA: TGCAGCGTTGCGGGACGCCCTGCTGAAGCTTTCTTT.

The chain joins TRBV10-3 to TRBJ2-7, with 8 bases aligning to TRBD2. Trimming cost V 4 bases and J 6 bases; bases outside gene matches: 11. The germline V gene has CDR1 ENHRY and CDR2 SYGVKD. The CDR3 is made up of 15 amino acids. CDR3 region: CAISVGLEARVEQYF. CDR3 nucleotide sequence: TGTGCCATCAGTGTGGGACTAGAGGCAAGGGTCGAGCAGTACTTC.

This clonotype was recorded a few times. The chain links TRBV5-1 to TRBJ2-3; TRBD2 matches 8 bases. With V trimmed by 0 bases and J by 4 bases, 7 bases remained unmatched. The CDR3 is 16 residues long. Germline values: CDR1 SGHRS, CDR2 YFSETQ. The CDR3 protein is CASSLGAASGSDTQYF. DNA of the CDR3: TGCGCCAGCAGCTTGGGGGCGGCTAGCGGGTCAGATACGCAGTATTTT.

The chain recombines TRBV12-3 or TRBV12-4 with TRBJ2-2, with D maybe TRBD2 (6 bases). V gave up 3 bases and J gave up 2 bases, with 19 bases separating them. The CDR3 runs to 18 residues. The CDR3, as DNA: TGTGCCAGCAGTTTCGGCCCTTGGACTAACCTTAACACCGGGGAGCTGTTTTTT. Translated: CASSFGPWTNLNTGELFF.

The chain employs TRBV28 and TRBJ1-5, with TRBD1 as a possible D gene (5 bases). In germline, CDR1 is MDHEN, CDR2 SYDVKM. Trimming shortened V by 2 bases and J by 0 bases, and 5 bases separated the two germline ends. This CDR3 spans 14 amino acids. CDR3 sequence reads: CASSLDSSNQPQHF. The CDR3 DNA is TGTGCCAGCAGTTTAGACAGTAGCAATCAGCCCCAGCATTTT.

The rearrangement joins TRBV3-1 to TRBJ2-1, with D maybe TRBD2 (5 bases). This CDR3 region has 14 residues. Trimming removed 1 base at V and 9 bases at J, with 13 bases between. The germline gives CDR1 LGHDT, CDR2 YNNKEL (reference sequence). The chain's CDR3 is CASSQGTPSGEQFF. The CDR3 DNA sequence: TGTGCCAGCAGCCAAGGGACCCCGAGCGGTGAGCAGTTCTTC.

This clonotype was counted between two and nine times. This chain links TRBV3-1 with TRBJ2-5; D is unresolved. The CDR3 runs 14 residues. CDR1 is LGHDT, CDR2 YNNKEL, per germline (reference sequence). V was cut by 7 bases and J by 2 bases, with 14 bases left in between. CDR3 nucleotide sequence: TGTGCCAGCAAACGAGCAGTAACACAAGAGACCCAGTACTTC. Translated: CASKRAVTQETQYF.

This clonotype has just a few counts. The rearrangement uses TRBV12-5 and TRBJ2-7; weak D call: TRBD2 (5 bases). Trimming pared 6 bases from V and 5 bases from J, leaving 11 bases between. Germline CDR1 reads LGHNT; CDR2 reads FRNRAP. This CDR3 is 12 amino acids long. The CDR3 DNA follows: TGTGCTAGTGGCGGAGGACTGCACGAGCAGTACTTC. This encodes CASGGGLHEQYF.

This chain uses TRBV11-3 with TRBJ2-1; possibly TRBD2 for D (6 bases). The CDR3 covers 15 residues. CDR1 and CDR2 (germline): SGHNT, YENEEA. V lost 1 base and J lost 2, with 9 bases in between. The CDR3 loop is CASSLGDLTYNEQFF. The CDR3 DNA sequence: TGTGCCAGCAGCTTAGGGGACTTAACCTACAATGAGCAGTTCTTC.

The chain's CDR3 is CASSLEPRRGNEKLFF. Written as DNA, the CDR3 is TGTGCCAGCAGCTTAGAACCCCGGAGGGGGAATGAAAAACTGTTTTTT. The genes are TRBV7-6 and TRBJ1-4; D may be TRBD1 (6 bases). V lost 1 base to trimming and J lost 5 bases, with 14 bases between them. Germline assignment: CDR1 SGHVS and CDR2 FNYEAQ. This CDR3 has 16 amino acids.

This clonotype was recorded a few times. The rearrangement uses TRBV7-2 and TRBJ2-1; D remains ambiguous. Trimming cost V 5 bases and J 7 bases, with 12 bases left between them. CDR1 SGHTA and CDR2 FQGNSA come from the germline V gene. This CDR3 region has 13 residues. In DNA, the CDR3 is TGTGCCAGCAGCAGTCCAAACCGGAATGAGCAGTTCTTC. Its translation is CASSSPNRNEQFF. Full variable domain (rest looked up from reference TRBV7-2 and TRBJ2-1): GAGVSQSPSNKVTEKGKDVELRCDPISGHTALYWYRQSLGQGLEFLIYFQGNSAPDKSGLPSDRFSAERTGGSVSTLTIQRTQQEDSAVYLCASSSPNRNEQFFGPGTRLTVL.

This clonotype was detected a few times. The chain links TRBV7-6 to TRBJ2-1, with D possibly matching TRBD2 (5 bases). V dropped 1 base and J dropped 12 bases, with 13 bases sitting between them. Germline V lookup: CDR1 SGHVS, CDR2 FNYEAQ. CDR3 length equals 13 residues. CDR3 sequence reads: CASSLGPAGVQFF. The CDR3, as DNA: TGTGCCAGCAGCTTAGGTCCAGCCGGGGTGCAGTTCTTC.

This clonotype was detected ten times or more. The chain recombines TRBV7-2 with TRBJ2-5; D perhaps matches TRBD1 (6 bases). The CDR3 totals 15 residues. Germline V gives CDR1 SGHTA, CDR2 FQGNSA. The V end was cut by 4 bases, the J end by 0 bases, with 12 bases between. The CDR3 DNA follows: TGTGCCAGCAGCTCCCCGAGGGGGTACCAAGAGACCCAGTACTTC. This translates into CASSSPRGYQETQYF.

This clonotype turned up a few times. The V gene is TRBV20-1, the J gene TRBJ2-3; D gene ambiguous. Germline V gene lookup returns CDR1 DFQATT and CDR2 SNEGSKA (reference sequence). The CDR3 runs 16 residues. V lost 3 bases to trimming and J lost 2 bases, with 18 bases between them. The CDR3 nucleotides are TGCAGTGCTAGTTCCTTACCGGCGGCAAACACAGATACGCAGTATTTT. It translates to CSASSLPAANTDTQYF.

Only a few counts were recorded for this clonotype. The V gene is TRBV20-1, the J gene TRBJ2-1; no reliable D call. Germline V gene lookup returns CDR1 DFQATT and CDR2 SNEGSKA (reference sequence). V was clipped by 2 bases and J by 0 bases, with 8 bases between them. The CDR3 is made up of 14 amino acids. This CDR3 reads CSARNTDSYNEQFF. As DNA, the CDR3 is TGCAGTGCTAGAAACACCGACTCCTACAATGAGCAGTTCTTC.

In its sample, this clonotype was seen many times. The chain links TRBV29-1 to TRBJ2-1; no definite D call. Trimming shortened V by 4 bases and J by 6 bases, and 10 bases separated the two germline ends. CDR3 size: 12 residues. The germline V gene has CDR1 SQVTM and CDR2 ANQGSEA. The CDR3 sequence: CSVAPGSNEQFF. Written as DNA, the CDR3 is TGCAGCGTTGCCCCCGGAAGCAATGAGCAGTTCTTC.

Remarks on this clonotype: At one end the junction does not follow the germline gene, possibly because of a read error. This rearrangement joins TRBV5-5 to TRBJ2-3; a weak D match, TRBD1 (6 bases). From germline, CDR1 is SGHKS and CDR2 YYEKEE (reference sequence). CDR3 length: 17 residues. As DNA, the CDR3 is TGTTCCAGCAGCTTGGTGGGGGCGCAAACTAGCACAGATACGCAGTATTTT. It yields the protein CSSSLVGAQTSTDTQYF.

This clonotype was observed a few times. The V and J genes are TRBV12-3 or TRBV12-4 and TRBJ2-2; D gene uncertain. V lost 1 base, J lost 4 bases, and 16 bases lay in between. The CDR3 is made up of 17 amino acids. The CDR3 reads CASSLDPQRSVTGELFF. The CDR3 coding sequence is TGTGCCAGCAGTTTAGATCCCCAACGGAGTGTCACCGGGGAGCTGTTTTTT.

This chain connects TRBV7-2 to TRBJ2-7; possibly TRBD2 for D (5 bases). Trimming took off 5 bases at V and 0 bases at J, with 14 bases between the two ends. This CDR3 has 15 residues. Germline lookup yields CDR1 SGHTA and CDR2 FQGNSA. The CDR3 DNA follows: TGTGCCAGCAGCGTCAGCGGCCTTAGCTCCTACGAGCAGTACTTC. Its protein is CASSVSGLSSYEQYF.

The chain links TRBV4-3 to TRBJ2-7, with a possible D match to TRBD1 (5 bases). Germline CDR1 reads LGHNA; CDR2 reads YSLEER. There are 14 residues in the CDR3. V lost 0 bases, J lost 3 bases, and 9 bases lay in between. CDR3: CASSQDPRDYEQYF. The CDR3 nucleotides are TGCGCCAGCAGCCAAGATCCCAGGGACTACGAGCAGTACTTC.

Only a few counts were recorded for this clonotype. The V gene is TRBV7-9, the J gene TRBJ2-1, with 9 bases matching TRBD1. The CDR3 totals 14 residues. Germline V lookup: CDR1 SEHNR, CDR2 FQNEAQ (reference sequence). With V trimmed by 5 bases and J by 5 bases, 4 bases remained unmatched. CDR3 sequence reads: CASSPGTGNNEQFF. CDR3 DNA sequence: TGTGCCAGCAGCCCCGGGACAGGGAACAATGAGCAGTTCTTC.